The source of this TCR beta chain is a study of shared clonotypes between healthy human individuals (dated by TCRdb to 2020 to 2021). In terms of the full investigation: Three men and a couple of women, aged 18 to 49 years, made up the cohort. For each donor, three plates each were used for CD4 naive and CD4 memory, two plates were used for CD8 naive, and one plate was used for CD8 memory. The study deeply sequenced blood TCR repertoires of 5 or 6 healthy adults to estimate repertoire size and the extent of clonotype sharing between individuals. Different laboratories and diverse techniques were used to prepare libraries and sequence TCR repertoires, to increase sequencing depth and limit assay-specific biases. Leukapheresis yielded between about 0.94 and 8.9 billion PBMCs per donor. Results the study describes overall, beyond this receptor: Sampling was limited to blood, and TCR repertoires in tissue likely differ from TCR repertoires in blood. Based on pairwise subsampling, the degree of clonotype sharing among donors was expected to be affected by sequencing depth. The small number of donors limited the genetic and exposure-history diversity represented. Rarefaction of sorted-subset datasets indicated incomplete sequencing despite the large sequencing depth. Clonotypes shared by all four sorted-subset donors showed higher generation probabilities than non-shared clonotypes. About 5% of naive CD4, roughly 3.6% of naive CD8, roughly 2.5% of memory CD4, and around 0.42% of memory CD8 clonotypes were shared across several donors. Naive subsets generally had larger estimated clonotype richness than memory subsets did.

About this clone: It has no known antigen specificity. Nothing much larger sits one base from this clone, and base qualities are not available.

The trim is 7 bases for V and 8 bases for J, with a gap of 21 bases between the germline ends. CDR1 and CDR2, per the germline V gene, are SGHRS and YFSETQ. The CDR3 contains 15 residues, cysteine and phenylalanine counted. The entry retains the CDR3 DNA only, 45 bases that are in frame from base 1. TCR CDR3 regions were amplified from genomic DNA by multiplex PCR using the deep immunoSEQ assay. Extracted genomic DNA from each cell subset was spread evenly across all wells of several immunoSEQ 96-well plates, with each plate serving as a replicate. Each replicate PCR for sorted subsets received around 210 ng genomic DNA, equal to about 30,000 T cell genomes. Purified libraries were quantified with a Qubit 3.0 fluorometer, sized on a Bioanalyzer 2100, and re-quantified with the KAPA Library Quantification kit. A separate single-read 150-cycle Illumina NextSeq 550 flow cell was used to sequence each immunoSEQ 96-well plate. As for the authors' bioinformatics: Because the immunoSEQ output held only junctional sequences and lacked quality scores, the filtering could not match the filtering applied to full-length reads. Sequences were annotated with PyIR, a Python wrapper for IgBLAST v1.9, and V/J genes and CDR3 were assigned using IMGT germline references. Reads with weak V/J assignments (E-value above 1e-6), missing CDR3, stop codons, out-of-frame junctions, or ambiguous translated residues were removed. V3J clonotypes were defined as sequences sharing the same inferred V gene, J gene, and CDR3 amino acid sequence. Percentage overlap between repertoires was computed as shared unique clonotypes divided by the size of the smaller repertoire. Repertoire richness was assessed with RTK rarefaction, the Chao1 estimator, and Recon v2.1 estimates of unobserved clonotypes. Generation probabilities were computed with OLGA for all TCRbeta clonotypes obtained by the gDNA method from four donors. The clones in this table, taken by TCRdb from immuneACCESS, are in-frame only. Not every clone is retained; where verified, under half of the shortfall comes from an unresolved V gene, and the cause of the rest is unknown. For V, J and clone size, that table is used; D and trimming come from the DNA. For this sample the table gives hundreds of thousands of clones, of which almost 97% were detected only once. The ten top clones hold 0.06% of the sample.

Healthy HIV-negative adults with no recently reported acute infections or vaccinations were included as donors. Every donor was a Caucasian adult residing in Nashville, Tennessee, USA. Magnetic negative selection was used to enrich CD4+ T cells, after which naive cells were positively selected on CD45RA and the negative fraction became the memory subset. After blood collection by leukapheresis, PBMCs were isolated using Ficoll-Histopaque density gradient centrifugation and then cryopreserved in the vapor phase of liquid nitrogen. Analytical flow cytometry was used to check the purity and quantity of every magnetically sorted T cell population. From each sorted fraction, genomic DNA was isolated and quantified by UV absorbance on a Nanodrop 2000c.

The specimen sequenced was naive CD4+ T cells sorted from blood. The cell subset or site label here, explained by the study, means: CD45RA+ positively selected. The sequence was obtained from a woman in her 30s in good health. The rearranged segments are TRBV5-1 and TRBJ1-4; TRBD1 is perhaps the D gene, given 5 matching bases. The nucleotides are TGCGCCAGCGGACCTCCGGGGCTAGAAAGAGAAAAACTGTTTTTT. This encodes CASGPPGLEREKLFF.